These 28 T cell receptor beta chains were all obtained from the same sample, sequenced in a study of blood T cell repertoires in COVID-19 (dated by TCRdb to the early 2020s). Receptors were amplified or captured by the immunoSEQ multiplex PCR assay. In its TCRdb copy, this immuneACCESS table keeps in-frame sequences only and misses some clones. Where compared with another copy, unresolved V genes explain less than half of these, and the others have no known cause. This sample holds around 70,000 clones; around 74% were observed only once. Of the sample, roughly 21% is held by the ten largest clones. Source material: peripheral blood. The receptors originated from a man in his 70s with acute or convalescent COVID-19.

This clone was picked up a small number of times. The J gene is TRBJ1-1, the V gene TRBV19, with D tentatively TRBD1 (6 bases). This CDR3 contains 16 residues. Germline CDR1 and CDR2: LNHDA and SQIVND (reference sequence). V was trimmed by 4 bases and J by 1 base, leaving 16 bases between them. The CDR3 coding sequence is TGTGCCAGTAGTAAGAAACCACAGGGTGCGAACACTGAAGCTTTCTTT. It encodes CASSKKPQGANTEAFF.

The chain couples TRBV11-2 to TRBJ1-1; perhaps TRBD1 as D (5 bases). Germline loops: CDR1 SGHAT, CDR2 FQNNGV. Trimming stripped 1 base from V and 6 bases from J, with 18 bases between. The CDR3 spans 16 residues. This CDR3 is CASSLALQGRVAEAFF. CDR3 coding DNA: TGTGCCAGCAGCTTAGCCCTCCAGGGCAGGGTCGCTGAAGCTTTCTTT.

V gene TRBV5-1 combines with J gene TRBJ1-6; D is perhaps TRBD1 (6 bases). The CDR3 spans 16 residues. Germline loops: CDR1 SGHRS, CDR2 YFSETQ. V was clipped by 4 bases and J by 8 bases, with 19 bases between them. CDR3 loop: CASSPRAGAADSPLHF. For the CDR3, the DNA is TGCGCCAGCAGCCCTCGAGCGGGGGCGGCCGATTCACCCCTCCACTTT.

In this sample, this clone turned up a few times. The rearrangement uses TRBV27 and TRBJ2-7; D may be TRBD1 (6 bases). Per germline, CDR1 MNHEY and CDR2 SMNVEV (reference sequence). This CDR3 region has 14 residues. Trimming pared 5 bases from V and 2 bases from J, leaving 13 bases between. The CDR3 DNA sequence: TGTGCCAGCAGTCCACAGGGAATTGCCTACGAGCAGTACTTC. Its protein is CASSPQGIAYEQYF.

In nucleotides, the CDR3 is TGTGCCAGCGGGGCAGTCCTGAACACTGAAGCTTTCTTT. As protein: CASGAVLNTEAFF. The chain joins TRBV14 to TRBJ1-1; maybe TRBD1 (5 bases). V lost 8 bases, J lost 0 bases, and 10 bases lay in between. This CDR3 is built from 13 residues. Germline lookup yields CDR1 SGHDN and CDR2 FVKESK.

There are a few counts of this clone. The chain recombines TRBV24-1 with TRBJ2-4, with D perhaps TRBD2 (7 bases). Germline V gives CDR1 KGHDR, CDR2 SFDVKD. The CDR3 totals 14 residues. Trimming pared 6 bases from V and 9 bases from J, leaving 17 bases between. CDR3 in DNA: TGTGCCACCAGTCGTGCGGGGGCCGAGGGCATTCAGTACTTC. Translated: CATSRAGAEGIQYF.

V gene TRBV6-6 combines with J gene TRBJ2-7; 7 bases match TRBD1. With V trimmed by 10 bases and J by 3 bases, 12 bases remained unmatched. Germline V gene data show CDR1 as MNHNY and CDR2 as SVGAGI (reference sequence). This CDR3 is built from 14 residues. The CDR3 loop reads CATLAGTAFYEQYF. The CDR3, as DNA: TGTGCCACCTTAGCCGGGACAGCGTTCTACGAGCAGTACTTC.

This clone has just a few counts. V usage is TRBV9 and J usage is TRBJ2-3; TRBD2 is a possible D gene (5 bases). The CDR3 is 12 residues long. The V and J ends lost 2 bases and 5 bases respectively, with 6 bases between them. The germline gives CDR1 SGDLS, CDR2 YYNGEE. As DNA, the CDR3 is TGTGCCAGCAGCGTTGCGGGAGATACGCAGTATTTT. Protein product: CASSVAGDTQYF.

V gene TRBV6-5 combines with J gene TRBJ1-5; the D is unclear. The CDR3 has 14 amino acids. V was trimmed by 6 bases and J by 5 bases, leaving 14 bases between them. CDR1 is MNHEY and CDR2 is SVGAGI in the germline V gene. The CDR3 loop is CASRMVSSYQPQHF. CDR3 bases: TGTGCCAGCAGAATGGTGAGTTCGTATCAGCCCCAGCATTTT.

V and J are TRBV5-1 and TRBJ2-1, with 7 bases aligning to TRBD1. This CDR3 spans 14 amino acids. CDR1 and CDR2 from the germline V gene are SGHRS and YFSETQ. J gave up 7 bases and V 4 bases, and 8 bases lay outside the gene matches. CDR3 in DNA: TGCGCCAGCAGCGAACAGGGGAGTCAGAATGAGCAGTTCTTC. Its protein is CASSEQGSQNEQFF.

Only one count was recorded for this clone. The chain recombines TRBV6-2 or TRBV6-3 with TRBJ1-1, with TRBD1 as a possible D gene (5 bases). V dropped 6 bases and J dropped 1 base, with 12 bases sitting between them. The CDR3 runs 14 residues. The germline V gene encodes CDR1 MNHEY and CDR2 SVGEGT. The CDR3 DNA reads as TGTGCCAGCAGCCCCAGGGAGGAGAACACTGAAGCTTTCTTT. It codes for CASSPREENTEAFF.

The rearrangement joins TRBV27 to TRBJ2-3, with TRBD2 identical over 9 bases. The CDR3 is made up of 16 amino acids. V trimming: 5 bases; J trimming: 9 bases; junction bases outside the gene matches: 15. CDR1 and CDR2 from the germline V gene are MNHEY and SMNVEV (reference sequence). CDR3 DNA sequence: TGTGCCAGCAGTCAACTAGCGGGCGGGGTGTTGGGCACGCAGTATTTT. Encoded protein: CASSQLAGGVLGTQYF.

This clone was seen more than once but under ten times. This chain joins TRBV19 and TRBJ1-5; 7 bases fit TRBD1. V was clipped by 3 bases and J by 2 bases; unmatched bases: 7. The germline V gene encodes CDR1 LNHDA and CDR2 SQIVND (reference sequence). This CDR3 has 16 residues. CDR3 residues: CASSIRGGLGNQPQHF. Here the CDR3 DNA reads TGTGCCAGTAGTATCAGAGGGGGCCTGGGCAATCAGCCCCAGCATTTT.

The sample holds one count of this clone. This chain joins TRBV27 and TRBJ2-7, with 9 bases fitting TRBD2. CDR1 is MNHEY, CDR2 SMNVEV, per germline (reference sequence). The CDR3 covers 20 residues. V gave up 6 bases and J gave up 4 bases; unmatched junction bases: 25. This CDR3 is CASSPGAQKGASGAYYEQYF. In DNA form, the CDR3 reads TGTGCCAGCAGCCCTGGGGCCCAAAAAGGGGCTAGCGGGGCATATTACGAGCAGTACTTC.

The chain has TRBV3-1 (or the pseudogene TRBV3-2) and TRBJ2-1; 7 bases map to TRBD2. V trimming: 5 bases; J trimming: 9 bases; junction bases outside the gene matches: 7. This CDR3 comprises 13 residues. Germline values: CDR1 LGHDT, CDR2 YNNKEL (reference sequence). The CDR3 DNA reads TGTGCCAGCAGCGGGACTATTAGGGGTGAGCAGTTCTTC. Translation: CASSGTIRGEQFF.

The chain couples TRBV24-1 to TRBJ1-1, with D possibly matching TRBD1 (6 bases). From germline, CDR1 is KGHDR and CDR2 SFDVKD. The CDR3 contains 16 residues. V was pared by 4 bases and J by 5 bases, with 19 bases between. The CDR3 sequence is CATSEGGTTGSTEAFF. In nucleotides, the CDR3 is TGTGCCACCAGTGAAGGGGGGACTACAGGGAGTACTGAAGCTTTCTTT.

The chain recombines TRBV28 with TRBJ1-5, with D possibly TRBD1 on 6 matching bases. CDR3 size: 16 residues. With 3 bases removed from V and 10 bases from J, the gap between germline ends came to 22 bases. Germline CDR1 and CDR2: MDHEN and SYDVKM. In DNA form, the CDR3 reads TGTGCCAGCAGTTTCTCACAGGGCTCTACCAAGGAACCCCAGCATTTT. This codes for CASSFSQGSTKEPQHF.

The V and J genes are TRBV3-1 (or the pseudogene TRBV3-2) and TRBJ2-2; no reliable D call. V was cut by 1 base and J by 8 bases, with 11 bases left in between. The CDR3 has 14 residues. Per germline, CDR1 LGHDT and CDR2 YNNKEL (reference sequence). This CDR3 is CASSQAFPEGELFF. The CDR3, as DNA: TGTGCCAGCAGCCAAGCCTTCCCGGAGGGGGAGCTGTTTTTT.

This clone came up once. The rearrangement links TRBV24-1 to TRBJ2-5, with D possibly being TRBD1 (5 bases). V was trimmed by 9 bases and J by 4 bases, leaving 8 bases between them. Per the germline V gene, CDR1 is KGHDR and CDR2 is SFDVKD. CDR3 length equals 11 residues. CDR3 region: CATGARETQYF. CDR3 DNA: TGTGCCACCGGGGCGCGAGAGACCCAGTACTTC.

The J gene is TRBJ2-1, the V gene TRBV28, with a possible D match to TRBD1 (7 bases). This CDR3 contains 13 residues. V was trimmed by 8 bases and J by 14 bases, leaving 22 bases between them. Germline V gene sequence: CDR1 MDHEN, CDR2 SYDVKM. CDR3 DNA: TGTGCCAGCCGAGCAGGGGGGTCACAATCGGAGTTCTTC. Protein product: CASRAGGSQSEFF.

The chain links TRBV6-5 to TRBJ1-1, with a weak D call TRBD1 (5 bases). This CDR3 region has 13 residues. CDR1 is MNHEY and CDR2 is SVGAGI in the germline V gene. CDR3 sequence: CVGRRGVNTEAFF. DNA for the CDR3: TGTGTCGGGAGACGGGGGGTGAACACTGAAGCTTTCTTT.

The CDR3 sequence: CAISETTGAPLHF. The CDR3 bases are TGTGCCATCAGTGAGACAACAGGGGCCCCCCTCCACTTT. The chain carries TRBV10-3 and TRBJ1-6; TRBD1 matches 7 bases. J was trimmed by 13 bases and V by 2 bases; bases with no gene match: 5. CDR1 and CDR2 from the germline V gene are ENHRY and SYGVKD. There are 13 residues in the CDR3.

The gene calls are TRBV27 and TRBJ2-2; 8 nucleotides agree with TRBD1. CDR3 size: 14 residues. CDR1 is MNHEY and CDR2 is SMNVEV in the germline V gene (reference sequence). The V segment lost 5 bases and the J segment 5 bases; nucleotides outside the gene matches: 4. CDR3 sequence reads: CASSRQGSTGELFF. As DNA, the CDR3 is TGTGCCAGCAGTCGACAGGGGAGTACCGGGGAGCTGTTTTTT.

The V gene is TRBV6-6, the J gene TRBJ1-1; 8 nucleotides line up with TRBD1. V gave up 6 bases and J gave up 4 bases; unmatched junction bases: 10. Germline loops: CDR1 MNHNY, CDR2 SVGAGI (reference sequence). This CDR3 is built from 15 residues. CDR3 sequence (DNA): TGTGCCAGCAGGCTACTGACAGGGGTAGGCACTGAAGCTTTCTTT. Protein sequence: CASRLLTGVGTEAFF.

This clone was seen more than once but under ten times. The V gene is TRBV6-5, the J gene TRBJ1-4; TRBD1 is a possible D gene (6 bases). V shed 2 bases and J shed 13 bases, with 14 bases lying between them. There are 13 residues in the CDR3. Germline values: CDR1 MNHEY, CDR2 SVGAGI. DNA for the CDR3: TGTGCCAGCAGTTACGCCACCGGACAGCTACTGTTTTTT. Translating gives CASSYATGQLLFF.

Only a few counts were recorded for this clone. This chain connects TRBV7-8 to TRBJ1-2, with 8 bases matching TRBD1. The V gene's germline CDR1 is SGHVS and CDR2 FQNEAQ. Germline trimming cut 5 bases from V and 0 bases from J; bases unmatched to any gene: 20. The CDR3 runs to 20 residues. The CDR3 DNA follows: TGTGCCAGCAGCGAACGGGGGACAGGTCCTAAAGGTCTTACTAACTATGGCTACACCTTC. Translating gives CASSERGTGPKGLTNYGYTF.

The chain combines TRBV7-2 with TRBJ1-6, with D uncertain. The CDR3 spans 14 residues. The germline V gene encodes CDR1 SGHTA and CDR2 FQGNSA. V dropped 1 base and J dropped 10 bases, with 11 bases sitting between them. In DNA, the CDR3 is TGTGCCAGCAGCTTAGTGTCCCCCCAATCACCCCTCCACTTT. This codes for CASSLVSPQSPLHF.

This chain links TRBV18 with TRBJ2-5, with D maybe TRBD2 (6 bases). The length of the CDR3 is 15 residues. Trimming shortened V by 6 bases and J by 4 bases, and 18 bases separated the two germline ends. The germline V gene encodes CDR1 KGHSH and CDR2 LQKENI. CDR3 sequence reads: CASSSSFGGSETQYF. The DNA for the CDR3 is TGTGCCAGCTCGTCCTCGTTCGGGGGTTCAGAGACCCAGTACTTC.